Listed here are 20 T cell receptor beta chains from one sample, sequenced in a study of cytomegalovirus exposure and HLA in healthy donors. The PCR used 60 Vbeta and 13 Jbeta primers. Assay used: immunoSEQ multiplex PCR; TCRdb lists only in-frame clones, some missing. The sample lists about 200,000 clones; approximately 88% were seen once. The specimen sequenced was PBMCs. All receptors come from a boy younger than 10 in good health and CMV-seronegative.

This clone has just a few counts. CDR3 DNA sequence: TGTGCCAGCAGCTTCACGAACCGGGGACTCAACAATGAGCAGTTCTTC. Its protein product is CASSFTNRGLNNEQFF. The chain joins TRBV13 to TRBJ2-1; D possibly corresponds to TRBD2 (6 bases). This CDR3 has 16 amino acids. Germline values: CDR1 PRHDT, CDR2 FYEKMQ (reference sequence). V was pared by 3 bases and J by 5 bases, with 17 bases between.

The CDR3 reads CASRTGGFGGQYF. DNA for the CDR3: TGCGCCAGCAGGACAGGGGGGTTCGGCGGGCAGTACTTC. The chain carries TRBV23-1 and TRBJ2-7, with 9 bases aligning to TRBD1. TRBV23-1 is an ORF for which the function is uncertain. CDR3 length: 13 residues. V lost 6 bases to trimming and J lost 9 bases; unmatched junction nucleotides: 9.

The chain joins TRBV12-5 to TRBJ2-5, with D possibly being TRBD2 (7 bases). The length of the CDR3 is 15 residues. V was cut by 6 bases and J by 0 bases, with 14 bases left in between. Per the germline V gene, CDR1 is LGHNT and CDR2 is FRNRAP. The CDR3 bases are TGTGCTAGTGGGGGGGCGGGAGTCTACCAAGAGACCCAGTACTTC. Its protein is CASGGAGVYQETQYF.

This rearrangement joins TRBV10-3 to TRBJ1-2; D may be TRBD1 (5 bases). Trimming removed 3 bases at V and 8 bases at J, with 19 bases between. This CDR3 has 15 amino acids. Germline loops: CDR1 ENHRY, CDR2 SYGVKD. The CDR3 loop reads CAISEFWGQGIGYTF. The DNA for the CDR3 is TGTGCCATCAGTGAATTTTGGGGCCAGGGAATCGGCTACACCTTC.

This clone was seen only a few times. This sequence joins TRBV6-5 and TRBJ1-5, with 8 bases aligning to TRBD1. The CDR3 is 14 amino acids. Germline V gives CDR1 MNHEY, CDR2 SVGAGI. Trimming took 5 bases from V and 2 from J; bases not matched to a gene: 2. The CDR3 nucleotides are TGTGCCAGCAGTATACAGGGGGGCAATCAGCCCCAGCATTTT. Its protein is CASSIQGGNQPQHF.

This sequence joins TRBV6-5 and TRBJ2-1; maybe TRBD2 (5 bases). This CDR3 has 14 residues. Trimming took off 7 bases at V and 2 bases at J, with 12 bases between the two ends. Germline loops: CDR1 MNHEY, CDR2 SVGAGI. The chain's CDR3 is CASTLTGTYNEQFF. The CDR3 coding sequence is TGTGCCAGCACCCTTACGGGAACCTACAATGAGCAGTTCTTC.

The J gene is TRBJ2-5, the V gene TRBV4-1; 13 nucleotides agree with TRBD2. The ends lost 2 bases at V and 3 bases at J; junction bases unmatched: 3. This CDR3 is built from 16 residues. Germline CDR1 reads MGHRA; CDR2 reads YSYEKL. CDR3 sequence reads: CASSQPTSGGKETQYF. Written as DNA, the CDR3 is TGCGCCAGCAGCCAACCGACTAGCGGGGGGAAAGAGACCCAGTACTTC.

The V and J genes are TRBV7-9 and TRBJ1-1, with a possible D match to TRBD1 (6 bases). The CDR3 spans 12 residues. V shed 6 bases and J shed 10 bases, with 15 bases lying between them. From germline, CDR1 is SEHNR and CDR2 FQNEAQ (reference sequence). The CDR3 nucleotides are TGTGCCAGCAGGGGGGCAGATCAGGGAGCTTTCTTT. It is translated as CASRGADQGAFF. Full variable domain (missing parts from reference TRBV7-9 and TRBJ1-1): DTGVSQNPRHKITKRGQNVTFRCDPISEHNRLYWYRQTLGQGPEFLTYFQNEAQLEKSRLLSDRFSAERPKGSFSTLEIQRTEQGDSAMYLCASRGADQGAFFGQGTRLTVV.

The chain has TRBV9 and TRBJ2-3; the match to TRBD2 covers 9 bases. The germline CDR1 and CDR2 sequences are SGDLS and YYNGEE. J gave up 2 bases and V 0 bases, and 4 bases lay outside the gene matches. This CDR3 is 16 amino acids long. CDR3 amino acids: CASSVASGEYTDTQYF. For the CDR3, the DNA is TGTGCCAGCAGCGTAGCTAGCGGGGAATACACAGATACGCAGTATTTT.

This chain connects TRBV6-5 to TRBJ2-6, with 7 bases aligning to TRBD2. V trimming: 6 bases; J trimming: 5 bases; junction bases outside the gene matches: 7. The CDR3 has 15 residues. Per the germline V gene, CDR1 is MNHEY and CDR2 is SVGAGI. The CDR3 DNA follows: TGTGCCAGCAGCTGGGGGGGGATAAGGGCCAACGTCCTGACTTTC. It is translated as CASSWGGIRANVLTF.

V is TRBV6-5 and J is TRBJ1-6, with D unclear. The CDR3 totals 13 residues. V was cut by 10 bases and J by 7 bases, with 14 bases left in between. CDR1 is MNHEY, CDR2 SVGAGI, per germline. CDR3 sequence reads: CATGAGINSPLHF. For the CDR3, the DNA is TGTGCCACTGGTGCAGGTATCAATTCACCCCTCCACTTT.

The chain is built from TRBV10-3 and TRBJ2-5; no firm D call. This CDR3 contains 13 residues. Deletions cut 4 bases from V and 1 base from J, with 7 bases between. The germline V gene has CDR1 ENHRY and CDR2 SYGVKD. CDR3 in amino acids: CAISGIRQETQYF. CDR3 sequence (DNA): TGTGCCATCAGTGGTATCCGCCAAGAGACCCAGTACTTC.

This clone was picked up a small number of times. The chain combines TRBV9 with TRBJ1-1; the D gene is possibly TRBD1 (5 bases). The germline V and J ends were trimmed by 3 bases and 10 bases, with 10 bases remaining between them. The CDR3 runs 11 residues. Germline CDR1 and CDR2: SGDLS and YYNGEE. The DNA of the CDR3 is TGTGCCAGCAGCGGGCAAAGGGGAGCTTTCTTT. This codes for CASSGQRGAFF.

The rearrangement uses TRBV20-1 and TRBJ2-1; no clear D. Trimming pared 3 bases from V and 13 bases from J, leaving 10 bases between. This CDR3 spans 10 amino acids. Germline V gives CDR1 DFQATT, CDR2 SNEGSKA (reference sequence). The CDR3 is CSARQVGQFF. CDR3 nucleotide sequence: TGCAGTGCTAGGCAGGTAGGACAGTTCTTC.

The chain has TRBV7-2 and TRBJ2-1; TRBD2 matches 13 bases. This CDR3 region has 16 residues. The V and J ends lost 5 bases and 6 bases, in that order; junction bases with no gene match: 7. Germline values: CDR1 SGHTA, CDR2 FQGNSA. The CDR3 nucleotides are TGTGCCAGCAGCGCCCCCGGGACTAGCGGGATCAATGAGCAGTTCTTC. This sequence encodes CASSAPGTSGINEQFF.

This clone was picked up a small number of times. The chain links TRBV2 to TRBJ1-5; tentative D call: TRBD1 (6 bases). V was trimmed by 7 bases and J by 0 bases, leaving 13 bases between them. The CDR3 is 15 amino acids. CDR1 and CDR2 from the germline V gene are SNHLY and FYNNEI. CDR3 in DNA: TGTGCCAGCAAGACAGGTTTGAATAGCAATCAGCCCCAGCATTTT. Amino acids: CASKTGLNSNQPQHF.

This clone was picked up a small number of times. The chain is built from TRBV6-6 and TRBJ2-3; no clear D. V lost 8 bases and J 4 bases, leaving 7 bases between the germline ends. Germline V gene sequence: CDR1 MNHNY, CDR2 SVGAGI (reference sequence). The CDR3 spans 11 residues. The DNA of the CDR3 is TGTGCCAGCTCCACGGCAGATACGCAGTATTTT. It yields the protein CASSTADTQYF.

This clone occurred once. The J gene is TRBJ2-3, the V gene TRBV9; 8 bases are shared with TRBD1. The CDR3 length is 17 residues. Germline V gene lookup returns CDR1 SGDLS and CDR2 YYNGEE. The V gene end was trimmed by 5 bases and the J gene end by 2 bases; junction bases not matched to a gene: 13. For the CDR3, the DNA is TGTGCCAGCAGTCATAACATCAGGGGGCTCTCCACAGATACGCAGTATTTT. Translating gives CASSHNIRGLSTDTQYF.

On this clone itself: Other DNA sequences in this sample translate to the same CDR3. The chain recombines TRBV4-1 with TRBJ1-2, with D tentatively TRBD1 (6 bases). The CDR3 totals 14 residues. The germline V and J ends were trimmed by 1 base and 4 bases, with 10 bases remaining between them. Germline-derived CDR1 and CDR2 are MGHRA and YSYEKL. CDR3 coding DNA: TGCGCCAGCAGCCAAGGCGGGGGCCTCTATGGCTACACCTTC. Translation: CASSQGGGLYGYTF.

The chain combines TRBV4-1 with TRBJ2-4; TRBD2 agrees at 7 bases. V lost 1 base to trimming and J lost 9 bases; unmatched junction nucleotides: 0. Germline V gene data show CDR1 as MGHRA and CDR2 as YSYEKL. This CDR3 region has 12 residues. The CDR3 sequence: CASSQAGGIQYF. CDR3 bases: TGCGCCAGCAGCCAAGCGGGAGGCATTCAGTACTTC.